Below are 2 T cell receptor beta chains sequenced from a single sample in a study of cytomegalovirus exposure and HLA in healthy donors. PCR used 60 Vbeta primers and 13 Jbeta primers. Produced via immunoSEQ multiplex PCR; TCRdb's table is partial and in-frame only. The table lists some 150,000 clones, 70% to 85% of them singletons, with about 7.1% in the top ten. The material sequenced was PBMCs. The receptors originated from a woman aged 45-65 years in good health and CMV-seropositive.

The chain combines TRBV6-5 with TRBJ2-7, with D perhaps TRBD1 (6 bases). The CDR3 has 14 residues. V was shortened by 0 bases and J by 4 bases, with 10 bases between the two germline ends. From germline, CDR1 is MNHEY and CDR2 SVGAGI. CDR3 nucleotide sequence: TGTGCCAGCAGTTACTCCCCGGACAGATACGAGCAGTACTTC. Translation: CASSYSPDRYEQYF.

The V call is TRBV2, the J call TRBJ2-7; TRBD2 matches at 9 bases. The germline V gene encodes CDR1 SNHLY and CDR2 FYNNEI. V shed 7 bases and J 4 bases; nucleotides not matched to a gene: 11. The length of the CDR3 is 15 residues. CDR3 DNA sequence: TGTGCCAGCAAAAAGGAAGCGGGGGGCCTTTACGAGCAGTACTTC. Translating it yields CASKKEAGGLYEQYF.